The rows below give T cell receptor beta chains drawn from one sample of a study of blood T cell repertoires in COVID-19. Profiling relied on immunoSEQ multiplex PCR, and the TCRdb table lists in-frame clones only, not all of them. The sample has roughly 260,000 clones, roughly 87% seen once; the top ten hold 2.2%. Sample: peripheral blood. The source is a woman between 45 and 60 years old who had recovered from COVID-19. The CDR3 runs from the conserved cysteine through the conserved F or W. The D gene is left open where the match is weak.

V	J	D	CDR3
TRBV7-2	TRBJ2-5	-	CASSLSARDIGTQYF
TRBV30	TRBJ1-3	-	CAWSKGRSSGNTIYF
TRBV30	TRBJ2-7	-	CAWRKTWSYEQYF
TRBV19	TRBJ2-2	TRBD1	CASKDRETGELFF
TRBV6-6	TRBJ2-2	TRBD2	CASSYPSGGNTGELFF
TRBV19	TRBJ2-3	TRBD2	CAVSGRRGGTDTQYF
TRBV7-9	TRBJ1-1	-	CASSLRGTEAFF
TRBV27	TRBJ1-1	TRBD1	CASSSTGAPRSEAFF
TRBV6-6	TRBJ1-1	TRBD1	CASSSTGGTEAFF
TRBV6-6	TRBJ2-1	TRBD2	CASSFSSGGAYNEQFF
TRBV7-9	TRBJ2-7	TRBD1	CASSFPGQGFYEQYF